This T cell receptor beta chain was retrieved from a study of blood T cell repertoires in COVID-19. In the study overall: The United States, Italy and Spain provided the acute and convalescent COVID-19 samples.

Deletions cut 5 bases from V and 7 bases from J, with 10 bases between. The CDR3 is made up of 12 amino acids. Per germline, CDR1 SGHTA and CDR2 FQGNSA. Data came from immunoSEQ multiplex PCR; TCRdb stores just in-frame clones and leaves some out. The sample contains hundreds of thousands of clones, 87% of which appear only once. The receptor was derived from a man in his late teens or twenties with active or convalescent COVID-19. The sample comprised peripheral blood. V and J are TRBV7-2 and TRBJ2-3; the D is unclear. The CDR3 spells CASSHRVNTQYF. The CDR3 DNA follows: TGTGCCAGCAGCCACAGAGTGAATACGCAGTATTTT. The variable domain in full, with the rest retrieved from reference TRBV7-2 and TRBJ2-3, is GAGVSQSPSNKVTEKGKDVELRCDPISGHTALYWYRQSLGQGLEFLIYFQGNSAPDKSGLPSDRFSAERTGGSVSTLTIQRTQQEDSAVYLCASSHRVNTQYFGPGTRLTVL.